This TCR beta chain was recorded in a study of cytomegalovirus exposure and HLA in healthy donors. The primer mix had 60 Vbeta and 13 Jbeta primers. Measured with immunoSEQ multiplex PCR; TCRdb has only the in-frame clones, and not every one. Among 65,000 to 85,000 clones listed, under 80% were seen once. The CDR3 consists of 18 residues. CDR1 and CDR2 (germline): SGHKS, YYEKEE (reference sequence). After removal of 3 bases from V and 3 bases from J, the junction contained 12 bases not matched to a gene. Sequencing was carried out using PBMCs. The source of this sequence is a man aged 60-69 years in good health and CMV-seropositive. The chain combines TRBV5-5 with TRBJ2-1; 10 bases agree with TRBD2. The CDR3 protein is CASSSGTSAIVGYNEQFF. The CDR3, as DNA: TGTGCCAGCAGCTCAGGGACTAGCGCGATCGTAGGCTACAATGAGCAGTTCTTC.